This T cell receptor beta chain was retrieved from a study of resident and recirculating memory T cells in vitiligo. On this clone itself: Its specificity is not known.

Stability required unchanged lesions during the previous 6 months. Clones were read by immunoSEQ multiplex PCR, and TCRdb kept only the in-frame ones, dropping some. The top ten clones hold approximately 5.4% of a sample with tens of thousands of clones, 92% of them seen once. V trimming: 8 bases; J trimming: 0 bases; junction bases outside the gene matches: 1. Germline loops: CDR1 SEHNR, CDR2 FQNEAQ (reference sequence). The CDR3 is made up of 12 amino acids. Findings of the study overall: No unique dominant TCR clone was found in vitiligo lesions.

V and J are TRBV7-9 and TRBJ2-7; TRBD2 aligns across 7 bases. Sequencing input: blood. The origin of this receptor is a male donor with vitiligo. The CDR3 is CASERDSYEQYF. The CDR3 DNA reads as TGTGCCAGCGAGCGGGACTCCTACGAGCAGTACTTC.